Presented here are 16 T cell receptor beta chains from one specimen sequenced in a study of blood T cell repertoires in COVID-19. Method: immunoSEQ multiplex PCR; TCRdb's copy keeps in-frame clones and lacks some. Among 250,000 or so clones listed, roughly 84% were seen once. Sequencing input: peripheral blood. These TCRs come from a woman between 40 and 55 years old who had recovered from COVID-19.

The chain carries TRBV27 and TRBJ2-5; D gene unclear. Germline CDR1 is MNHEY and CDR2 is SMNVEV (reference sequence). Trimming cost V 3 bases and J 1 base, with 3 bases left between them. The CDR3 runs to 12 residues. The CDR3 protein is CASSFLQETQYF. The CDR3 nucleotides read TGTGCCAGCAGTTTCCTCCAAGAGACCCAGTACTTC.

The chain couples TRBV30 to TRBJ1-5; D is unclear. The germline V gene encodes CDR1 GTSNPN and CDR2 SVGIG (reference sequence). This CDR3 has 16 residues. Trimming stripped 0 bases from V and 0 bases from J, with 12 bases between. Here the CDR3 DNA reads TGTGCCTGGAGTGTGGGTGACAAATATAGCAATCAGCCCCAGCATTTT. This encodes CAWSVGDKYSNQPQHF.

The chain combines TRBV19 with TRBJ1-1; 7 nucleotides align to TRBD1. The CDR3 has 17 amino acids. The germline gives CDR1 LNHDA, CDR2 SQIVND (reference sequence). The trim removed 1 base at V and 6 bases at J, leaving 14 bases unmatched. The CDR3 loop reads CASSIGIVTGERAEAFF. CDR3 nucleotides: TGTGCCAGTAGTATAGGGATTGTCACAGGGGAGAGGGCTGAAGCTTTCTTT.

The chain uses TRBV5-5 and TRBJ1-2; 7 bases map to TRBD1. This CDR3 has 14 residues. Germline CDR1 reads SGHKS; CDR2 reads YYEKEE (reference sequence). Trimming cost V 3 bases and J 4 bases; bases outside gene matches: 6. CDR3 amino acids: CASSYAGGSYGYTF. Here the CDR3 DNA reads TGTGCCAGCAGCTACGCAGGGGGTTCCTATGGCTACACCTTC.

This clone appeared a few times. The genes are TRBV12-3 or TRBV12-4 and TRBJ2-7, with 7 bases aligning to TRBD1. The CDR3 has 13 amino acids. Trimming cost V 6 bases and J 2 bases; bases outside gene matches: 4. CDR3 in amino acids: CASRLDRAYEQYF. Written as DNA, the CDR3 is TGTGCCAGCAGACTAGACAGGGCCTACGAGCAGTACTTC.

This clone was observed a handful of times. The chain combines TRBV6-6 with TRBJ2-7; 7 positions match TRBD1. The CDR3 consists of 14 residues. Germline trimming cut 5 bases from V and 0 bases from J; bases unmatched to any gene: 4. The germline gives CDR1 MNHNY, CDR2 SVGAGI (reference sequence). DNA for the CDR3: TGTGCCAGCAGTATCCGGGACAGCTCCTACGAGCAGTACTTC. This codes for CASSIRDSSYEQYF.

The chain recombines TRBV29-1 with TRBJ1-1; TRBD1 aligns across 7 bases. The CDR3 sequence is 13 residues long. Germline V CDR1 and CDR2: SQVTM, ANQGSEA. V lost 0 bases, J lost 6 bases, and 4 bases stayed unmatched. The CDR3 sequence: CSVEETGTAEAFF. In DNA, the CDR3 is TGCAGCGTTGAAGAAACCGGGACAGCTGAAGCTTTCTTT. Using reference TRBV29-1 and TRBJ1-1 for the parts outside the CDR3, the full variable domain is SAVISQKPSRDICQRGTSLTIQCQVDSQVTMMFWYRQQPGQSLTLIATANQGSEATYESGFVIDKFPISRPNLTFSTLTVSNMSPEDSSIYLCSVEETGTAEAFFGQGTRLTVV.

The sample holds one count of this clone. This chain links TRBV7-9 with TRBJ2-7; 9 nucleotides align to TRBD1. The germline gives CDR1 SEHNR, CDR2 FQNEAQ (reference sequence). V trimming: 0 bases; J trimming: 0 bases; junction bases outside the gene matches: 3. The CDR3 consists of 16 residues. The CDR3 spells CASSLARTGASYEQYF. Written as DNA, the CDR3 is TGTGCCAGCAGCTTAGCCAGGACAGGGGCCTCCTACGAGCAGTACTTC.

This clone was seen a handful of times. V gene TRBV10-3 combines with J gene TRBJ2-3; D perhaps matches TRBD2 (6 bases). The CDR3 spans 15 residues. Trimming stripped 3 bases from V and 3 bases from J, with 13 bases between. The germline CDR1 and CDR2 sequences are ENHRY and SYGVKD. CDR3 in DNA: TGTGCCATCAGTGACCTAGCGCAAGGTACAGATACGCAGTATTTT. Residues: CAISDLAQGTDTQYF.

The rearrangement uses TRBV9 and TRBJ2-5; 9 bases line up with TRBD2. This CDR3 region has 13 residues. Germline CDR1 SGDLS, CDR2 YYNGEE. The J segment lost 6 bases and the V segment lost 3 bases, leaving 3 bases of the junction unmatched. The DNA of the CDR3 is TGTGCCAGCAGCGCTACTAGCGGGCAGACCCAGTACTTC. This sequence encodes CASSATSGQTQYF.

The V gene is TRBV12-3 or TRBV12-4, the J gene TRBJ1-2; 8 bases match TRBD1. J gave up 3 bases and V 3 bases, and 0 bases lay outside the gene matches. This CDR3 has 13 residues. The chain's CDR3 is CASSLGQDYGYTF. Here the CDR3 DNA reads TGTGCCAGCAGTTTGGGACAGGACTATGGCTACACCTTC.

The chain employs TRBV29-1 and TRBJ2-1, with D tentatively TRBD2 (5 bases). Germline loops: CDR1 SQVTM, CDR2 ANQGSEA. This CDR3 region has 14 residues. V was cut by 2 bases and J by 4 bases, with 12 bases left in between. CDR3 sequence: CSVEKRSGYNEQFF. The DNA of the CDR3 is TGCAGCGTTGAAAAAAGATCGGGATACAATGAGCAGTTCTTC.

J is TRBJ2-7 and V is TRBV3-1 (or the pseudogene TRBV3-2); a possible D gene is TRBD1 (6 bases). V lost 4 bases, J lost 3 bases, and 16 bases lay in between. The CDR3 runs 15 residues. Germline V gene lookup returns CDR1 LGHDT and CDR2 YNNKEL (reference sequence). Here the CDR3 DNA reads TGTGCCAGCAGCCTTAGAAGGGGGTTTCTCTACGAGCAGTACTTC. Translation gives CASSLRRGFLYEQYF.

There are a few counts of this clone. This rearrangement joins TRBV7-2 to TRBJ2-1, with 8 nucleotides matching TRBD2. V was pared by 11 bases and J by 3 bases, with 6 bases of the junction left unmatched. The germline V gene has CDR1 SGHTA and CDR2 FQGNSA. The CDR3 is made up of 13 amino acids. The chain's CDR3 is CACTGTSYNEQFF. As DNA, the CDR3 is TGTGCCTGCACCGGGACTAGCTACAATGAGCAGTTCTTC.

The J gene is TRBJ1-5, the V gene TRBV6-5; the D is unclear. The CDR3 totals 14 residues. V lost 6 bases and J lost 1, with 10 bases in between. Germline loops: CDR1 MNHEY, CDR2 SVGAGI. CDR3 protein: CASSGLRSNQPQHF. The CDR3, as DNA: TGTGCCAGCAGCGGGTTGCGGAGCAATCAGCCCCAGCATTTT.

This rearrangement joins TRBV7-9 to TRBJ2-2; D may be TRBD2 (5 bases). The V end was cut by 5 bases, the J end by 0 bases, with 13 bases between. CDR3 length: 16 amino acids. The germline V gene has CDR1 SEHNR and CDR2 FQNEAQ (reference sequence). Here the CDR3 DNA reads TGTGCCAGCAGCCTGCCGACGGGGACGAACACCGGGGAGCTGTTTTTT. Translated, it gives CASSLPTGTNTGELFF.